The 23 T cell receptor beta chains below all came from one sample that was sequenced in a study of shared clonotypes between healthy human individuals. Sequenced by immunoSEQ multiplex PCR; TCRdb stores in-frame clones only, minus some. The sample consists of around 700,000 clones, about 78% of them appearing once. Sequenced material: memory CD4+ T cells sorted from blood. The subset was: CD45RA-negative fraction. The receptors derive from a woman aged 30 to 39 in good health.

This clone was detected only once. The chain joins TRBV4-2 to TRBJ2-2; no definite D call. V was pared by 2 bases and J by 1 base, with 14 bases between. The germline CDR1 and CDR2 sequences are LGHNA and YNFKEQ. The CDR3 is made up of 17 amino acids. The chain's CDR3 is CASSQILVWGNTGELFF. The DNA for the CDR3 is TGTGCCAGCAGCCAAATCCTAGTGTGGGGGAACACCGGGGAGCTGTTTTTT.

CDR3 bases: TGTGCCAGCAGCTTGGTCTTTCCGGCTGAGCAGTTCTTC. Amino acids: CASSLVFPAEQFF. The chain carries TRBV5-5 and TRBJ2-1; D remains unclear. With 0 bases removed from V and 9 bases from J, the gap between germline ends came to 10 bases. The CDR3 is made up of 13 amino acids. Germline lookup yields CDR1 SGHKS and CDR2 YYEKEE (reference sequence).

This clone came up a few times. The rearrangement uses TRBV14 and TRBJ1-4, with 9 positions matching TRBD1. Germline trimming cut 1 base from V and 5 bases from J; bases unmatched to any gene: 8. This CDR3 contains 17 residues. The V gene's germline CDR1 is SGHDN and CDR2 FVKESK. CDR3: CASSQATWDRANEKLFF. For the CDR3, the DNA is TGTGCCAGCAGCCAAGCGACCTGGGACAGGGCAAATGAAAAACTGTTTTTT.

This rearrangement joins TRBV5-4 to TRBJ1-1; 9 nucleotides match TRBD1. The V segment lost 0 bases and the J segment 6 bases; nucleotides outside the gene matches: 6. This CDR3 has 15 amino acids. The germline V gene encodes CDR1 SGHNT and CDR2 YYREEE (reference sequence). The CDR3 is CASSLGQGEWAEAFF. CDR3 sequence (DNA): TGTGCCAGCAGCTTGGGACAGGGGGAATGGGCTGAAGCTTTCTTT.

As DNA, the CDR3 is TGCGCCAGTAGCAAGGGGACACAAGGCAATGAGCAGTTCTTC. Its translation is CASSKGTQGNEQFF. The chain uses TRBV5-1 and TRBJ2-1, with D tentatively TRBD1 (6 bases). There are 14 residues in the CDR3. V lost 8 bases and J 6 bases, leaving 18 bases between the germline ends. The germline gives CDR1 SGHRS, CDR2 YFSETQ.

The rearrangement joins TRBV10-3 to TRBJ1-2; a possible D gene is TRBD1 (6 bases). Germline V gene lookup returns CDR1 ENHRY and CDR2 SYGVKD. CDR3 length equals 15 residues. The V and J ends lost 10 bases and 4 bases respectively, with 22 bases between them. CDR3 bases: TGTGCCACCGAAGGCGGGGGGGGCGACTCCTATGGCTACACCTTC. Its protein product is CATEGGGGDSYGYTF.

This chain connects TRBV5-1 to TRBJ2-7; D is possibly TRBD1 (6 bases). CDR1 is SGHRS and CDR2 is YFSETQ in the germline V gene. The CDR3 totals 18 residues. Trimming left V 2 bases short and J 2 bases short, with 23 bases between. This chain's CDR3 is CASSLSPARTVNPYEQYF. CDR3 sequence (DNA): TGCGCCAGCAGCTTAAGCCCCGCTCGGACAGTTAATCCCTACGAGCAGTACTTC.

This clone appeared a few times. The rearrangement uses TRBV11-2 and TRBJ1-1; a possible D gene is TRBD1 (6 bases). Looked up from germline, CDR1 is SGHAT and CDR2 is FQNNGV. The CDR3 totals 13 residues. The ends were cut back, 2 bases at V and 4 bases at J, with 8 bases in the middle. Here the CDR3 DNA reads TGTGCCAGCAGCTTAACAGGGACCACTGAAGCTTTCTTT. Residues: CASSLTGTTEAFF.

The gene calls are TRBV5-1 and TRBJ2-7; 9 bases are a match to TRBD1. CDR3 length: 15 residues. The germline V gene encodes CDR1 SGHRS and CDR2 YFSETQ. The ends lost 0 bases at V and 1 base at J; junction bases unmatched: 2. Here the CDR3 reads CASSLGTGVSYEQYF. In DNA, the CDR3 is TGCGCCAGCAGCTTGGGGACAGGGGTGTCCTACGAGCAGTACTTC.

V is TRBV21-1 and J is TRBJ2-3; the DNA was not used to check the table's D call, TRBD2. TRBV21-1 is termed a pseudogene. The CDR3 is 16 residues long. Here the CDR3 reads CASSSMTSASTDTQYF. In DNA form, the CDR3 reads TGTGCCAGCAGCTCGATGACTAGCGCTAGCACAGATACGCAGTATTTT.

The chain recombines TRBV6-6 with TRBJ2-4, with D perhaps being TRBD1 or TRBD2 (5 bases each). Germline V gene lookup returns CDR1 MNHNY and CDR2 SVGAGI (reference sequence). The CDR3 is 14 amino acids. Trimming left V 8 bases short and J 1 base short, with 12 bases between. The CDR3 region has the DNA TGTGCCAGCCGGGGCCCGGGGGCCAAAAACATTCAGTACTTC. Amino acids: CASRGPGAKNIQYF.

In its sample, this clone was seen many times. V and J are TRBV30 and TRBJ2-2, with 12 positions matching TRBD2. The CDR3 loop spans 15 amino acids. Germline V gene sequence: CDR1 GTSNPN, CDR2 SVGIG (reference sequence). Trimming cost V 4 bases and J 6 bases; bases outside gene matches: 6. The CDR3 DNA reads TGTGCCTGGAAGACTAGCGGGAGACCTTCCGGGGAGCTGTTTTTT. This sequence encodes CAWKTSGRPSGELFF.

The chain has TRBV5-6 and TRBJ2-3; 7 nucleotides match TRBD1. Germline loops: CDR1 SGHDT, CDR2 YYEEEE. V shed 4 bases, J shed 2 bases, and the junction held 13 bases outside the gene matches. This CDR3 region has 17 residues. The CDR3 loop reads CASSLNTGTDHTDTQYF. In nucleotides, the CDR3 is TGTGCCAGCAGCCTTAATACCGGGACAGATCACACAGATACGCAGTATTTT. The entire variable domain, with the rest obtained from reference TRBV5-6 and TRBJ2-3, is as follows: DAGVTQSPTHLIKTRGQQVTLRCSPKSGHDTVSWYQQALGQGPQFIFQYYEEEERQRGNFPDRFSGHQFPNYSSELNVNALLLGDSALYLCASSLNTGTDHTDTQYFGPGTRLTVL.

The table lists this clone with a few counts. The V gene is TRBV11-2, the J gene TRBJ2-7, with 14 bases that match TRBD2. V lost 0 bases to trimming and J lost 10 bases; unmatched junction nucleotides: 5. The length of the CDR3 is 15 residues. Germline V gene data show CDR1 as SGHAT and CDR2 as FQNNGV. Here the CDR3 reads CASSLETSGRAPQYF. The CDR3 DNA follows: TGTGCCAGCAGCTTAGAGACTAGCGGGAGGGCCCCCCAGTACTTC.

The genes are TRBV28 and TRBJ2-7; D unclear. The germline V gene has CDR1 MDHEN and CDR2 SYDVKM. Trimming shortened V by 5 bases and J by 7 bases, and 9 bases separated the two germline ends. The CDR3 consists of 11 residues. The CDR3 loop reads CASSTAWEQYF. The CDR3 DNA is TGTGCCAGCAGTACAGCGTGGGAGCAGTACTTC.

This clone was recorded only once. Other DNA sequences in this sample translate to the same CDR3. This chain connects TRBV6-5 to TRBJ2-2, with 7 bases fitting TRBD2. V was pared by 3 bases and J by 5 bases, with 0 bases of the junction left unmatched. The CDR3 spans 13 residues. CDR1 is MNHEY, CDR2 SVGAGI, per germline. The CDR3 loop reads CASSYSGTGELFF. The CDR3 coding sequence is TGTGCCAGCAGTTATAGCGGGACCGGGGAGCTGTTTTTT.

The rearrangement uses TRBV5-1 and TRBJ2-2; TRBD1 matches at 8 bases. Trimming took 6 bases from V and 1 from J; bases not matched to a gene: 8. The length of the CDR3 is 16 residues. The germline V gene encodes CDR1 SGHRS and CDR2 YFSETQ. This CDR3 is CASTGQDPRNTGELFF. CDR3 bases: TGCGCCAGCACGGGACAGGACCCGAGGAACACCGGGGAGCTGTTTTTT.

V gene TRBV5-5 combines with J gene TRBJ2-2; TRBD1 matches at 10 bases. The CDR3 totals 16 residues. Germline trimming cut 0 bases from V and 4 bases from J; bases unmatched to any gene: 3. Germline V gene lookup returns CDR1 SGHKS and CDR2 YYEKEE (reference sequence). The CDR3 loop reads CASSLGDRGRTGELFF. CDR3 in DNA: TGTGCCAGCAGCTTGGGAGACAGGGGGCGCACCGGGGAGCTGTTTTTT. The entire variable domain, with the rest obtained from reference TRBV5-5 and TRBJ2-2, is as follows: DAGVTQSPTHLIKTRGQQVTLRCSPISGHKSVSWYQQVLGQGPQFIFQYYEKEERGRGNFPDRFSARQFPNYSSELNVNALLLGDSALYLCASSLGDRGRTGELFFGEGSRLTVL.

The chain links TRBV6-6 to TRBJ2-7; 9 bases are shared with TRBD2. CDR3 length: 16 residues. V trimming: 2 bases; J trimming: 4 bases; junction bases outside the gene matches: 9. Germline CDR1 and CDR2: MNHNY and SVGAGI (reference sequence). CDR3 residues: CASSYRSGREGYEQYF. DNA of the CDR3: TGTGCCAGCAGTTACCGGAGCGGGCGGGAGGGTTACGAGCAGTACTTC.

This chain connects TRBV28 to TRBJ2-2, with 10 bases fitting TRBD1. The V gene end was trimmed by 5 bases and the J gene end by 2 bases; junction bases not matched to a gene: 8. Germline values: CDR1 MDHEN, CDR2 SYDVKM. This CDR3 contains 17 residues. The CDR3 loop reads CASSQTWTGGNTGELFF. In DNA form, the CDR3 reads TGTGCCAGCAGTCAGACCTGGACAGGGGGAAACACCGGGGAGCTGTTTTTT.

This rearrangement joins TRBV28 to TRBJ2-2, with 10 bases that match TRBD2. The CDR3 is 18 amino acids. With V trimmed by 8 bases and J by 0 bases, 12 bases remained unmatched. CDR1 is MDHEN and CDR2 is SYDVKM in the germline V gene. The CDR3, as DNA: TGTGCCAGCCGGCTAGCGGGGGACTGGTATTCGAACACCGGGGAGCTGTTTTTT. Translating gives CASRLAGDWYSNTGELFF. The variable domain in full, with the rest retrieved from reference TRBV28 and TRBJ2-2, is DVKVTQSSRYLVKRTGEKVFLECVQDMDHENMFWYRQDPGLGLRLIYFSYDVKMKEKGDIPEGYSVSREKKERFSLILESASTNQTSMYLCASRLAGDWYSNTGELFFGEGSRLTVL.

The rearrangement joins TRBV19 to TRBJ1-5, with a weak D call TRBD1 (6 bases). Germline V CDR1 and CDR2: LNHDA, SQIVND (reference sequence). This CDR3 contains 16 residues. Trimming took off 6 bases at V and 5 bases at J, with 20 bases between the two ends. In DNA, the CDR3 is TGTGCCAGTAGCCTATCACAGGGAGTTGGTGATCAGCCCCAGCATTTT. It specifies CASSLSQGVGDQPQHF.

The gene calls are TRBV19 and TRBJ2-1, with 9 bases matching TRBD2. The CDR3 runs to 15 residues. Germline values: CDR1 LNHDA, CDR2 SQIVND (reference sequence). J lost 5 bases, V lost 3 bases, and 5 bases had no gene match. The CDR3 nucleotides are TGTGCCAGTAGTATTTTCTCTAGCGGGGACAATGAGCAGTTCTTC. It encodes CASSIFSSGDNEQFF.